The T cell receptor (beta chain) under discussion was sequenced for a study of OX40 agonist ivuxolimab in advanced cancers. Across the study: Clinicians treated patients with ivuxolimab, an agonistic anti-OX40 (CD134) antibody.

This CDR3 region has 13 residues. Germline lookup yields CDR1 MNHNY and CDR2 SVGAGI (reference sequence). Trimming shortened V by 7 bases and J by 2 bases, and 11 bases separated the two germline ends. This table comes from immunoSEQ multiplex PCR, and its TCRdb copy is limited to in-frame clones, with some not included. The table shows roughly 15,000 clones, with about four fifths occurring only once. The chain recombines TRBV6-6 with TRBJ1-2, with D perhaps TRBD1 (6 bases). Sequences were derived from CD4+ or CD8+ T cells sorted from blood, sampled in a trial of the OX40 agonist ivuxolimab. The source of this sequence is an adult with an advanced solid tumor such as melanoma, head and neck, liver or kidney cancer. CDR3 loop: CASKGTMNYGYTF. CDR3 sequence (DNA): TGTGCCAGCAAAGGGACAATGAACTATGGCTACACCTTC.